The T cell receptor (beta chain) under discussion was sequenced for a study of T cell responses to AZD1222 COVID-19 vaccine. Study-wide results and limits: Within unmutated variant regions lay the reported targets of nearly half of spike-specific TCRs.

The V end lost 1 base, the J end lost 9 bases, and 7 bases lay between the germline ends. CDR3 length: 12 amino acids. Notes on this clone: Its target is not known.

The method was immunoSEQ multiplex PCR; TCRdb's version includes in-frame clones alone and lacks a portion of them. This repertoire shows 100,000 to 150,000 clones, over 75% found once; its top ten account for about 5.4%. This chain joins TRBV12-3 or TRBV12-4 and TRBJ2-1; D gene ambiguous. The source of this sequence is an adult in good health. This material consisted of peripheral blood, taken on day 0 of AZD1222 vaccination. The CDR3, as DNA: TGTGCCAGCAGTTTAGTGGGTGCTGAGCAGTTCTTC. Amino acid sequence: CASSLVGAEQFF.